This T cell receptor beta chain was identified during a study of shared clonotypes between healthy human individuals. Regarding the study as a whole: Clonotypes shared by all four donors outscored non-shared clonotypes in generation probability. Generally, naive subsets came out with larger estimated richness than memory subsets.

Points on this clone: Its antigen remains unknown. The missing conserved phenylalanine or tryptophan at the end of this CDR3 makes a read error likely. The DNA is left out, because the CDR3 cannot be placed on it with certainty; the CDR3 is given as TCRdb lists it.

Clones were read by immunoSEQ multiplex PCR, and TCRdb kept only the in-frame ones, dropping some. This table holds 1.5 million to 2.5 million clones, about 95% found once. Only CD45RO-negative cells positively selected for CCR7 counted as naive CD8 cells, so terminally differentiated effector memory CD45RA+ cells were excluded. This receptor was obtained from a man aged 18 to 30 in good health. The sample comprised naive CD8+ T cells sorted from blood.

CDR3 sequence reads: CASSPTSNPDREY. The gene calls are TRBV13 and TRBJ2-7; the table's TRBD1 call for D was not verified on the DNA. A total of 13 residues make up the CDR3, ends included. Germline V gene data show CDR1 as PRHDT and CDR2 as FYEKMQ (reference sequence).